These T cell receptor beta chains were read from a single sample in a study of blood T cell repertoires in COVID-19. Using immunoSEQ multiplex PCR, the repertoire was profiled, and TCRdb retains in-frame clones only, with some absent. In the table there are over 95,000 clones, over 80% of which are singletons. Sequencing was done on a sample of peripheral blood. These receptors originate from a man between 65 and 85 years old with active or convalescent COVID-19. The CDR3 runs from the conserved cysteine through the conserved F or W. D genes are given only for firm matches. The size field is filled for only some rows; it gives once, few, many or a size class.

D: -; J: TRBJ1-1; V: TRBV19; size: -; DNA: TGTGCCAGTAGGACGCAGGGATCCGGTGAAGCTTTCTTT; CDR3: CASRTQGSGEAFF
D: TRBD1; J: TRBJ1-1; V: TRBV3-1/TRBV3-2; size: few; DNA: TGTGCCAGTCGGGACAGGTTGAACACTGAAGCTTTCTTT; CDR3: CASRDRLNTEAFF
D: -; J: TRBJ2-3; V: TRBV7-9; size: -; DNA: TGTGCCTCCGAGGCGGGGTCAGATACGCAGTATTTT; CDR3: CASEAGSDTQYF
D: TRBD1; J: TRBJ1-2; V: TRBV7-8; size: -; DNA: TGTGCCAGCAGTCTTATCGGGACAGGGGATGGCTACACCTTC; CDR3: CASSLIGTGDGYTF
D: -; J: TRBJ1-2; V: TRBV12-3/TRBV12-4; size: -; DNA: TGTGCCAGCAGTTCGCACTCGAACTATGGCTACACCTTC; CDR3: CASSSHSNYGYTF
D: TRBD1; J: TRBJ1-2; V: TRBV7-2; size: -; DNA: TGTGCCAGCAGCTTAGTATCGGGGCAGGGGGCCGATGGCTACACCTTC; CDR3: CASSLVSGQGADGYTF
D: -; J: TRBJ2-5; V: TRBV18; size: -; DNA: TGTGCCAGCTCCCTCAGTGGAGAGACCCAGTACTTC; CDR3: CASSLSGETQYF
D: TRBD1; J: TRBJ1-2; V: TRBV6-5; size: once; DNA: TGTGCCAGCAGGATTGGGGACACAGGGGTTGGAGGCTACACCTTC; CDR3: CASRIGDTGVGGYTF
D: -; J: TRBJ2-2; V: TRBV4-2; size: -; DNA: TGTGCCAGCAGCCGGACCACTAGTGAAGCGTCCACCGGGGAGCTGTTTTTT; CDR3: CASSRTTSEASTGELFF
D: -; J: TRBJ1-6; V: TRBV9; size: -; DNA: TGTGCCAGCAGCGTTTTACAGTCTAATTCACCCCTCCACTTT; CDR3: CASSVLQSNSPLHF
D: -; J: TRBJ1-5; V: TRBV28; size: few; DNA: TGTGCCAGCAGTTGGGGGCTTCAGCCCCAGCATTTT; CDR3: CASSWGLQPQHF
D: TRBD1; J: TRBJ2-7; V: TRBV15; size: -; DNA: TGTGCCACCAGCAGAGGAGGGACAGGGAATTACGAGCAGTACTTC; CDR3: CATSRGGTGNYEQYF
D: -; J: TRBJ2-5; V: TRBV2; size: -; DNA: TGTGCCAGCAGTGAGGACAGACCCACCCAGTACTTC; CDR3: CASSEDRPTQYF
D: -; J: TRBJ1-3; V: TRBV2; size: few; DNA: TGTGCCAGCACCGGGAAAGAGGGAAACACCATATATTTT; CDR3: CASTGKEGNTIYF
D: -; J: TRBJ1-2; V: TRBV28; size: -; DNA: TGTGCCAGCAGTTTCGGGGGGGAAGAGAGGTATGGCTACACCTTC; CDR3: CASSFGGEERYGYTF
D: -; J: TRBJ1-1; V: TRBV5-5; size: -; DNA: TGTGCCAGCAGCTTGGTGGACAGATTGAACACTGAAGCTTTCTTT; CDR3: CASSLVDRLNTEAFF
D: -; J: TRBJ1-6; V: TRBV30; size: -; DNA: TGTGCCTGGAGTGTACGGTCAGGGAATTCACCCCTCCACTTT; CDR3: CAWSVRSGNSPLHF
D: -; J: TRBJ1-6; V: TRBV5-4; size: -; DNA: TGTGCCAGCAGCTTGGGCCCCCAACCCGAGTCGGCCCTCCACTTT; CDR3: CASSLGPQPESALHF
D: -; J: TRBJ1-5; V: TRBV9; size: -; DNA: TGTGCCAGCAGCGTGGCGCAGCAGGGAATGGGACATAGCAATCAGCCCCAGCATTTT; CDR3: CASSVAQQGMGHSNQPQHF
D: -; J: TRBJ1-1; V: TRBV7-6; size: -; DNA: TGTGCCAGCAGCTTAGGGCAACAGGGGAACACTGAAGCTTTCTTT; CDR3: CASSLGQQGNTEAFF
D: -; J: TRBJ1-1; V: TRBV19; size: -; DNA: TGTGCCAGTCGAAGGAGCGGGGGGCCTGTAGCTTTCTTT; CDR3: CASRRSGGPVAFF
D: TRBD2; J: TRBJ2-1; V: TRBV3-1/TRBV3-2; size: -; DNA: TGTGCCAGCAGCCAAGGGGGACTAGCGGGAGACAATGAGCAGTTCTTC; CDR3: CASSQGGLAGDNEQFF
D: -; J: TRBJ1-5; V: TRBV3-1/TRBV3-2; size: -; DNA: TGTGCCAGCAGCCAAGTGCCCACAGATCAGCCCCAGCATTTT; CDR3: CASSQVPTDQPQHF
D: -; J: TRBJ1-1; V: TRBV6-6; size: -; DNA: TGTGCCTCGAGAGGTCGGGGGAACACTGAAGCTTTCTTT; CDR3: CASRGRGNTEAFF
D: -; J: TRBJ1-5; V: TRBV6-2/TRBV6-3; size: few; DNA: TGTGCCAGCAGTTACTACAATAGCAATCAGCCCCAGCATTTT; CDR3: CASSYYNSNQPQHF
D: -; J: TRBJ1-5; V: TRBV6-2/TRBV6-3; size: -; DNA: TGTGCCAGCAGTAAAAGCGGGGGCAATCAGCCCCAGCATTTT; CDR3: CASSKSGGNQPQHF
D: -; J: TRBJ2-7; V: TRBV30; size: once; DNA: TGTGCCTGGAGCCGGGGGAGCGGTTACGAGCAGTACTTC; CDR3: CAWSRGSGYEQYF